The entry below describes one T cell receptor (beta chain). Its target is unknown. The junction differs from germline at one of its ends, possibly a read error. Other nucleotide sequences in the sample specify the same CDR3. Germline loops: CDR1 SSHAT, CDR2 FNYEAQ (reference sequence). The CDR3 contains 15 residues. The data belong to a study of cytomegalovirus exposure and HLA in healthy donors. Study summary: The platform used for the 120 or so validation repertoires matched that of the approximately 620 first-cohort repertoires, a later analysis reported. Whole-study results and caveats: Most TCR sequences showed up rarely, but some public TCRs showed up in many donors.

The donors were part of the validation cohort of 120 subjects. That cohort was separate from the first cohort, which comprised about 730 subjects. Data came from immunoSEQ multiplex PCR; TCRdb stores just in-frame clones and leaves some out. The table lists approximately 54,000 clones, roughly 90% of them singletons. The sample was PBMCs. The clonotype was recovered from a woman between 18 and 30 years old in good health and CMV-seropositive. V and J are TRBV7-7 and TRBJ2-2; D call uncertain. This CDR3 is CASRPAGTNTGELFF. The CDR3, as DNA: TGTGCTAGCAGACCCGCAGGCACGAACACCGGGGAGCTGTTTTTT.